Following are 21 T cell receptor beta chains from one sample sequenced in a study of blood T cell repertoires in COVID-19. Profiling relied on immunoSEQ multiplex PCR, and the TCRdb table lists in-frame clones only, not all of them. The repertoire has 310,000 or so clones, more than 70% of them found once; the top ten carry approximately 1.2%. The sample taken for sequencing was peripheral blood. These receptors all stem from a woman between 50 and 59 years old with acute or convalescent COVID-19.

This clone was recorded only once. The chain is built from TRBV19 and TRBJ2-1; 9 nucleotides line up with TRBD1. V was pared by 5 bases and J by 7 bases, with 6 bases of the junction left unmatched. Germline V gene data show CDR1 as LNHDA and CDR2 as SQIVND (reference sequence). The CDR3 runs 14 residues. DNA for the CDR3: TGTGCCAGTAGTCGGGACAGGGACGTTAATGAGCAGTTCTTC. Translation: CASSRDRDVNEQFF. Using reference TRBV19 and TRBJ2-1 for the parts outside the CDR3, the full variable domain is DGGITQSPKYLFRKEGQNVTLSCEQNLNHDAMYWYRQDPGQGLRLIYYSQIVNDFQKGDIAEGYSVSREKKESFPLTVTSAQKNPTAFYLCASSRDRDVNEQFFGPGTRLTVL.

The J gene is TRBJ2-5, the V gene TRBV7-9; D is perhaps TRBD1 (6 bases). V dropped 2 bases and J dropped 2 bases, with 9 bases sitting between them. The CDR3 length is 14 residues. Germline V gene data show CDR1 as SEHNR and CDR2 as FQNEAQ (reference sequence). In DNA form, the CDR3 reads TGTGCCAGCAGCTTAACGGACAGACAAGAGACCCAGTACTTC. It yields the protein CASSLTDRQETQYF.

The chain combines TRBV6-2 or TRBV6-3 with TRBJ1-1; D gene unclear. The CDR3 totals 15 residues. The ends were cut back, 6 bases at V and 1 base at J, with 15 bases in the middle. Germline V gene sequence: CDR1 MNHEY, CDR2 SVGEGT. CDR3 nucleotide sequence: TGTGCCAGCAGCTGGGCCTTAAAGAGGAACACTGAAGCTTTCTTT. Translation gives CASSWALKRNTEAFF.

CDR3 protein: CASSPWGQGYTDTQYF. The CDR3 region has the DNA TGTGCCAGCTCACCATGGGGACAGGGATACACAGATACGCAGTATTTT. The J gene is TRBJ2-3, the V gene TRBV18; 9 nucleotides agree with TRBD1. After removal of 2 bases from V and 2 bases from J, the junction contained 5 bases not matched to a gene. Germline V CDR1 and CDR2: KGHSH, LQKENI. This CDR3 spans 16 amino acids.

This rearrangement joins TRBV6-5 to TRBJ1-6; no firm D call. The CDR3 contains 12 residues. The germline CDR1 and CDR2 sequences are MNHEY and SVGAGI. Trimming cost V 8 bases and J 7 bases, with 9 bases left between them. The CDR3 region has the DNA TGTGCCAGCCGTCCGGGGAATTCACCCCTCCACTTT. This codes for CASRPGNSPLHF.

This chain uses TRBV7-9 with TRBJ1-2; D gene uncertain. Germline CDR1 and CDR2: SEHNR and FQNEAQ (reference sequence). Trimming took off 6 bases at V and 4 bases at J, with 12 bases between the two ends. This CDR3 region has 13 residues. The CDR3 here is CASSIEAGYGYTF. The CDR3 region has the DNA TGTGCCAGCAGTATCGAGGCGGGCTATGGCTACACCTTC.

The genes are TRBV5-6 and TRBJ1-2, with D possibly TRBD1 on 6 matching bases. In germline, CDR1 is SGHDT, CDR2 YYEEEE. The CDR3 has 13 amino acids. V was clipped by 4 bases and J by 4 bases, with 11 bases between them. CDR3 coding DNA: TGTGCCAGCAGCCCCGGGGGGGCCTATGGCTACACCTTC. Translation: CASSPGGAYGYTF.

The chain employs TRBV4-1 and TRBJ1-1; 7 bases are a match to TRBD1. Germline V gene data show CDR1 as MGHRA and CDR2 as YSYEKL. CDR3 size: 17 residues. The V and J ends lost 0 bases and 11 bases, in that order; junction bases with no gene match: 18. The DNA for the CDR3 is TGCGCCAGCAGCCAAGATTCGGCAGGGGGTTTGAATCGTGCCGCTTTCTTT. Translation gives CASSQDSAGGLNRAAFF.

The chain joins TRBV28 to TRBJ2-5, with a weak D call TRBD2 (5 bases). In germline, CDR1 is MDHEN, CDR2 SYDVKM. The CDR3 spans 14 residues. V was clipped by 5 bases and J by 5 bases, with 15 bases between them. The DNA for the CDR3 is TGTGCCAGCAGTCCCCCCGATGTAGCGGAGACCCAGTACTTC. As protein: CASSPPDVAETQYF.

The CDR3 nucleotides read TGCGCCAGCAGCCAAGGGCATAGCGGCACAGATACGCAGTATTTT. Translating gives CASSQGHSGTDTQYF. The chain is built from TRBV4-3 and TRBJ2-3, with D possibly TRBD2 on 5 matching bases. Germline assignment: CDR1 LGHNA and CDR2 YSLEER. The CDR3 is 15 amino acids. V lost 1 base to trimming and J lost 1 base, with 9 bases between them.

The chain couples TRBV6-2 or TRBV6-3 to TRBJ2-7; no definite D call. Germline lookup yields CDR1 MNHEY and CDR2 SVGEGT. Trimming stripped 4 bases from V and 1 base from J, with 17 bases between. The CDR3 runs 16 residues. The CDR3 is CASSSTRLALSYEQYF. In DNA form, the CDR3 reads TGTGCCAGCAGTTCCACCCGACTCGCCCTATCCTACGAGCAGTACTTC.

The chain couples TRBV5-6 to TRBJ2-3, with D maybe TRBD2 (6 bases). Trimming removed 4 bases from V and 6 bases from J, with 15 bases in between. The CDR3 extends over 14 amino acids. CDR1 and CDR2 (germline): SGHDT, YYEEEE. The CDR3 DNA follows: TGTGCCAGCAGCAGTAGACTAGGGGTCGATACGCAGTATTTT. Amino acids: CASSSRLGVDTQYF. Drawing the rest from reference TRBV5-6 and TRBJ2-3, the complete variable domain is DAGVTQSPTHLIKTRGQQVTLRCSPKSGHDTVSWYQQALGQGPQFIFQYYEEEERQRGNFPDRFSGHQFPNYSSELNVNALLLGDSALYLCASSSRLGVDTQYFGPGTRLTVL.

This clone was found once. The chain employs TRBV29-1 and TRBJ1-1, with D possibly TRBD1 on 5 matching bases. This CDR3 contains 12 residues. CDR1 and CDR2 (germline): SQVTM, ANQGSEA. Trimming took 6 bases from V and 4 from J, leaving 12 bases between them. In DNA form, the CDR3 reads TGCAGCGTGGCGGGGCTCTCCACTGAAGCTTTCTTT. As protein: CSVAGLSTEAFF.

The genes are TRBV19 and TRBJ1-2; D is possibly TRBD1 (6 bases). V dropped 4 bases and J dropped 5 bases, with 17 bases sitting between them. The CDR3 consists of 15 residues. Germline lookup yields CDR1 LNHDA and CDR2 SQIVND (reference sequence). CDR3 DNA: TGTGCCAGTAGTAAGGGGGATCTAAGGATGTATGGCTACACCTTC. It specifies CASSKGDLRMYGYTF.

The rearrangement links TRBV10-3 to TRBJ2-3; 8 nucleotides agree with TRBD2. The germline V gene has CDR1 ENHRY and CDR2 SYGVKD. The CDR3 extends over 16 amino acids. Trimming at V came to 0 bases and at J to 0 bases, leaving 2 bases not matched to a gene. CDR3 protein: CAISESGGGSTDTQYF. In DNA, the CDR3 is TGTGCCATCAGTGAGTCCGGGGGGGGGAGCACAGATACGCAGTATTTT.

CDR3 sequence reads: CATRGGQGADTQYF. CDR3 coding DNA: TGTGCCACCCGAGGGGGACAGGGGGCAGATACGCAGTATTTT. This rearrangement joins TRBV24-1 to TRBJ2-3; 11 bases fit TRBD1. CDR3 size: 14 residues. Germline CDR1 is KGHDR and CDR2 is SFDVKD. With 9 bases clipped from V and 4 bases from J, the junction kept 5 bases outside the gene matches.

In DNA form, the CDR3 reads TGTGCCAGTAGTTCCGACAGGGTGAGCTCTGGAAACACCATATATTTT. Its translation is CASSSDRVSSGNTIYF. The V call is TRBV19, the J call TRBJ1-3; 7 nucleotides agree with TRBD1. The CDR3 covers 16 residues. Germline trimming cut 5 bases from V and 0 bases from J; bases unmatched to any gene: 7. The germline V gene encodes CDR1 LNHDA and CDR2 SQIVND (reference sequence). Together with reference TRBV19 and TRBJ1-3, the CDR3 gives the full variable domain: DGGITQSPKYLFRKEGQNVTLSCEQNLNHDAMYWYRQDPGQGLRLIYYSQIVNDFQKGDIAEGYSVSREKKESFPLTVTSAQKNPTAFYLCASSSDRVSSGNTIYFGEGSWLTVV.

The chain joins TRBV9 to TRBJ1-2, with D hard to call. V was pared by 0 bases and J by 2 bases, with 11 bases between. This CDR3 region has 15 residues. Germline V gene data show CDR1 as SGDLS and CDR2 as YYNGEE. The CDR3 nucleotides read TGTGCCAGCAGCGTAGCGGGGTTGGGGAACTATGGCTACACCTTC. Its protein product is CASSVAGLGNYGYTF. Variable domain in full (rest from reference TRBV9 and TRBJ1-2): DSGVTQTPKHLITATGQRVTLRCSPRSGDLSVYWYQQSLDQGLQFLIQYYNGEERAKGNILERFSAQQFPDLHSELNLSSLELGDSALYFCASSVAGLGNYGYTFGSGTRLTVV.

The gene calls are TRBV24-1 and TRBJ2-5; D is possibly TRBD1 (5 bases). CDR1 KGHDR and CDR2 SFDVKD come from the germline V gene. There are 15 residues in the CDR3. V lost 2 bases, J lost 0 bases, and 9 bases lay in between. CDR3 coding DNA: TGTGCCACCAGTGATTCCGACAGAGACCAAGAGACCCAGTACTTC. The encoded protein is CATSDSDRDQETQYF.

This clone was found a few times. The V gene is TRBV5-4, the J gene TRBJ1-3; the D gene is possibly TRBD1 (6 bases). This CDR3 has 16 amino acids. The germline V gene has CDR1 SGHNT and CDR2 YYREEE (reference sequence). V was trimmed by 2 bases and J by 0 bases, leaving 12 bases between them. The CDR3 DNA reads TGTGCCAGCAGCTTTGACAGGCTAAGCTCTGGAAACACCATATATTTT. As protein: CASSFDRLSSGNTIYF.

The genes are TRBV27 and TRBJ2-5, with 8 bases aligning to TRBD1. Germline V gene lookup returns CDR1 MNHEY and CDR2 SMNVEV (reference sequence). Trimming removed 4 bases from V and 4 bases from J; junction bases left unmatched: 5. The CDR3 covers 14 residues. DNA of the CDR3: TGTGCCAGCAGTTATCGAGACAGGGGAGAGACCCAGTACTTC. It is translated as CASSYRDRGETQYF.